This T cell receptor beta chain is from a study of T cell repertoires in cytomegalovirus infection. Notes on the study in general: CMV-specific TCR beta clonotypes restricted by HLA-C were the ones dominating the ex vivo response.

TCRdb re-called the reads with MiXCR, one entry per CDR3 protein. The data hold about 310,000 distinct CDR3 sequences, with 15% to 20% observed a single time. The CDR3 totals 16 residues. Germline CDR1 DFQATT, CDR2 SNEGSKA (reference sequence). V shed 3 bases and J shed 13 bases, with 27 bases lying between them. This clonotype has at least ten counts. Its antigen is unidentified. This TCR was recovered from a human donor in good health (CMV status not recorded). Some clones in this sample may be carry-over from other donors' samples. The sample taken for sequencing was PBMCs. The chain recombines TRBV20-1 with TRBJ1-4, with TRBD1 as a possible D gene (5 bases). Here the CDR3 reads CSARHDDSVGGDRLFF. As DNA, the CDR3 is TGCAGTGCTAGGCACGACGACAGCGTGGGAGGAGATAGACTGTTTTTT.